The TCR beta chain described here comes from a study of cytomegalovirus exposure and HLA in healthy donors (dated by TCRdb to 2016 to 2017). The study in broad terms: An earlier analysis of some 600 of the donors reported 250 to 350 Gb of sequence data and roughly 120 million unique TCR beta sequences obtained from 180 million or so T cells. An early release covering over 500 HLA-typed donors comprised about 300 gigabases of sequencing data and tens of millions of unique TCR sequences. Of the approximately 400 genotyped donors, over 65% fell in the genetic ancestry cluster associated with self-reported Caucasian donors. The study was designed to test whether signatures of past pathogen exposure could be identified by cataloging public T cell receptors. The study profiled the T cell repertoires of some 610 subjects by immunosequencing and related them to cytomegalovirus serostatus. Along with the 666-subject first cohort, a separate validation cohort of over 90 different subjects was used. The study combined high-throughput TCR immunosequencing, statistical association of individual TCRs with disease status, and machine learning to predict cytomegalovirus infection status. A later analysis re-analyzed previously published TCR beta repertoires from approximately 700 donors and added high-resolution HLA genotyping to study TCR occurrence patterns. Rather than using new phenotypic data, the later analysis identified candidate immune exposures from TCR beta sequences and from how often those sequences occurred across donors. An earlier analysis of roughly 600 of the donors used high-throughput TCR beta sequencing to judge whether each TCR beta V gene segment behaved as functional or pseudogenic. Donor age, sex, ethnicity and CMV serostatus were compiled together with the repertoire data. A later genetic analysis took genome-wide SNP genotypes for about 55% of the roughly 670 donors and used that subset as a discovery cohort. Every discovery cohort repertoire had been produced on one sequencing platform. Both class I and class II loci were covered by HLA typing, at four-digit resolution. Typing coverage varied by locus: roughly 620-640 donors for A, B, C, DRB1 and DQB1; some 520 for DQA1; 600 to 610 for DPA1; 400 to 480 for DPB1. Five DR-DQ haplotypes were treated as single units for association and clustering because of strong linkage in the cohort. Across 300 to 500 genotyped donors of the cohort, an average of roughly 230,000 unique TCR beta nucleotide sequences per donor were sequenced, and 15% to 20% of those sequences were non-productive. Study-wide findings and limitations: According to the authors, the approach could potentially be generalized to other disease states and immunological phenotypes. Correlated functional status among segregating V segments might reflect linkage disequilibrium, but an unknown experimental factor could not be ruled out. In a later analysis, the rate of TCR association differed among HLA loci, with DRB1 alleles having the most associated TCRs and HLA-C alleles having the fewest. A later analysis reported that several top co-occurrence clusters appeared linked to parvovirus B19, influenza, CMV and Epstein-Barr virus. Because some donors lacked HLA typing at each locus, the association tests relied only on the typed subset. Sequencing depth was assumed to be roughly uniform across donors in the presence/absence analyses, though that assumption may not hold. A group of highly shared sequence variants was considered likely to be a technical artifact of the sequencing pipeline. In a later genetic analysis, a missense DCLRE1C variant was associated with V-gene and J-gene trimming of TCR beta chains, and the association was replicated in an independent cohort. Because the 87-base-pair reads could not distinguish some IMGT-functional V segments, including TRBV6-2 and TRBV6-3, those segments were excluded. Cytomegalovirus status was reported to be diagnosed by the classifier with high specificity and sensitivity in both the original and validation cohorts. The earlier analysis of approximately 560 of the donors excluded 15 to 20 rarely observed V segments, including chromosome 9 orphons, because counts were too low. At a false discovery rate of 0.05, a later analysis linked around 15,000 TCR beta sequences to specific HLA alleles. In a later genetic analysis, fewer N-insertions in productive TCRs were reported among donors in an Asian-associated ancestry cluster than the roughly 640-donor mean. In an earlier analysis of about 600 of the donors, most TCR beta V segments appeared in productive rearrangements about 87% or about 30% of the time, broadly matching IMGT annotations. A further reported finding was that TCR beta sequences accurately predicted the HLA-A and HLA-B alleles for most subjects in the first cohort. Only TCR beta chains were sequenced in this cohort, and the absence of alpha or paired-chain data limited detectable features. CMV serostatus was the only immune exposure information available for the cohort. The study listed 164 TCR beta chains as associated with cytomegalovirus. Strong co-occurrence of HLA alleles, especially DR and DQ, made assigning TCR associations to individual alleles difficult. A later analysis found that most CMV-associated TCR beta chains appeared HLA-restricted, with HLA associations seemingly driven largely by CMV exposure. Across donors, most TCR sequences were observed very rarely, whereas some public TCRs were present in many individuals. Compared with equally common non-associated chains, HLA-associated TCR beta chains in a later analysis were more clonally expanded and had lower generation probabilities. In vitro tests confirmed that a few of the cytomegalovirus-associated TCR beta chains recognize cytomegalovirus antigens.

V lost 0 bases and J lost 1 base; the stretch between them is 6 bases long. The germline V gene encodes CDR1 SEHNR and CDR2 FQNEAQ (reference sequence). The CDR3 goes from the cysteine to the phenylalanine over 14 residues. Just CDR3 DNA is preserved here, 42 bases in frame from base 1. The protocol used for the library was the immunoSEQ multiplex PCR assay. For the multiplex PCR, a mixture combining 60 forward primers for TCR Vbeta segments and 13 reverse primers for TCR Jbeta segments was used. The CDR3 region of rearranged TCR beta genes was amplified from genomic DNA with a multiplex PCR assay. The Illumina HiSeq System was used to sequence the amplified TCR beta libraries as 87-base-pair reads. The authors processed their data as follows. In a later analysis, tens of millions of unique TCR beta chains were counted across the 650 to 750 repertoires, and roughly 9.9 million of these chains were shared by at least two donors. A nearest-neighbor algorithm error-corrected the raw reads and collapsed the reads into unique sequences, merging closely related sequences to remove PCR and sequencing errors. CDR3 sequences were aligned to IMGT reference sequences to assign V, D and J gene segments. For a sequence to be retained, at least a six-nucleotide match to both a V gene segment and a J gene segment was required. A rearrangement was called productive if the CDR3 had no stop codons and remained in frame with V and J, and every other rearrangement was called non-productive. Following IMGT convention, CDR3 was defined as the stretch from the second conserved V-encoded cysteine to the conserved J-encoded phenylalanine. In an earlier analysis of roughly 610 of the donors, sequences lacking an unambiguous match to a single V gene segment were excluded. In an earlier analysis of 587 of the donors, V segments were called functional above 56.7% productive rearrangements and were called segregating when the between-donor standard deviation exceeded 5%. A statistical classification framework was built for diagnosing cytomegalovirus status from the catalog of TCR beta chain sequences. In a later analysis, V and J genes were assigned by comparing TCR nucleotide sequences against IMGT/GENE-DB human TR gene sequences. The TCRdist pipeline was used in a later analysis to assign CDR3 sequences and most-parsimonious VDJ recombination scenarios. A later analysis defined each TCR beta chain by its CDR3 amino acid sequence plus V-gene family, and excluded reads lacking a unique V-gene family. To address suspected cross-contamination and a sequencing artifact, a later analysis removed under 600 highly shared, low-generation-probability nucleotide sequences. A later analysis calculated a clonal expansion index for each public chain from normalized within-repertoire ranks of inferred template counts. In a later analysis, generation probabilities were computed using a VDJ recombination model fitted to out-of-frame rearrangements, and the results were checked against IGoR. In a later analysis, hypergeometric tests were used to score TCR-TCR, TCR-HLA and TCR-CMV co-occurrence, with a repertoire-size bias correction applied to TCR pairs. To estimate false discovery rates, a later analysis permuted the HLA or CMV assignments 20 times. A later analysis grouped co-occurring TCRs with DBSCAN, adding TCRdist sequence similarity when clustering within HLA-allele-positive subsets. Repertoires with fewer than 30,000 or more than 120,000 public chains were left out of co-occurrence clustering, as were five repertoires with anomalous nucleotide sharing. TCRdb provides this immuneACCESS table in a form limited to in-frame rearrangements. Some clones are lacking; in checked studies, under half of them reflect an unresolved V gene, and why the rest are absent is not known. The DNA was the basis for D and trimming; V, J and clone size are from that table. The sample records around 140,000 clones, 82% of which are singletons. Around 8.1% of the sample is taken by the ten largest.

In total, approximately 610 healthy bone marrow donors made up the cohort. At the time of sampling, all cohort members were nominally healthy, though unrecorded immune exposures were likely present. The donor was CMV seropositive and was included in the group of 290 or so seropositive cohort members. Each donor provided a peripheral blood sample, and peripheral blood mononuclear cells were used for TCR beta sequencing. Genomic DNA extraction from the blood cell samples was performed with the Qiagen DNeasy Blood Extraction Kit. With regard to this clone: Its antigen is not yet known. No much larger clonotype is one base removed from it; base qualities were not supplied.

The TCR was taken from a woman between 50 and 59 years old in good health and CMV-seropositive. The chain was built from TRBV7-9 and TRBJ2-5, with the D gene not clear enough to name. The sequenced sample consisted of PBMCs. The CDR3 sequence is CASSLALAQETQYF. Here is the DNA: TGTGCCAGCAGCTTAGCGCTGGCCCAAGAGACCCAGTACTTC.